The clone carrying this T cell receptor (beta chain) was seen a single time. This entry comes from a study of blood T cell repertoires in COVID-19. TCRdb's table, derived via immunoSEQ multiplex PCR, lists solely in-frame clones and lacks some. The sample has under 250,000 clones, about four fifths seen once. This TCR was sampled from a woman aged 60 to 75 with acute or convalescent COVID-19. The sequenced material came from peripheral blood.

The CDR3 is CASSLGTGIWADTQYF. The CDR3 region has the DNA TGTGCCAGCAGCTTAGGGACAGGGATTTGGGCAGATACGCAGTATTTT. This chain joins TRBV7-6 and TRBJ2-3, with 8 bases matching TRBD1. Trimming took 1 base from V and 4 from J; bases not matched to a gene: 7. This CDR3 has 16 residues. Germline lookup yields CDR1 SGHVS and CDR2 FNYEAQ.